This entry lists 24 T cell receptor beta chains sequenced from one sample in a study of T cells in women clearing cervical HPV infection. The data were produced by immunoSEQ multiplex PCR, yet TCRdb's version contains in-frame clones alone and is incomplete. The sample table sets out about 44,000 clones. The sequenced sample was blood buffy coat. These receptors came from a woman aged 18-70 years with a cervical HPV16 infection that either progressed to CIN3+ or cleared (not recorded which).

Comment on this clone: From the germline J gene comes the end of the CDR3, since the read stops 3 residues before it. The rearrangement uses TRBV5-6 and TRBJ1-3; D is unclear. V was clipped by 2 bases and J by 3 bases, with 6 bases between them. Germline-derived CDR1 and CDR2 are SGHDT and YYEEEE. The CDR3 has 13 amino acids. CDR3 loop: CASSFGDGNTIYF. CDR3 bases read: TGTGCCAGCAGCTTCGGGGATGGAAACACC.

Incomplete CDR3 DNA: TGTGCCAGCTCAACCGGGAGCGGTGGCCACGAC. As protein: CASSTGSGGHD. In full, the CDR3 reads CASSTGSGGHDYTF. The rearrangement joins TRBV18 to TRBJ1-2; D is undetermined. The sequence runs out 3 residues before the end of the CDR3; the remainder is reconstructed from the germline J gene. Germline CDR1 and CDR2: KGHSH and LQKENI. This CDR3 region has 14 residues. Based on the CDR3 plus reference TRBV18 and TRBJ1-2, the full variable domain is NAGVMQNPRHLVRRRGQEARLRCSPMKGHSHVYWYRQLPEEGLKFMVYLQKENIIDESGMPKERFSAEFPKEGPSILRIQQVVRGDSAAYFCASSTGSGGHDYTFGSGTRLTVV.

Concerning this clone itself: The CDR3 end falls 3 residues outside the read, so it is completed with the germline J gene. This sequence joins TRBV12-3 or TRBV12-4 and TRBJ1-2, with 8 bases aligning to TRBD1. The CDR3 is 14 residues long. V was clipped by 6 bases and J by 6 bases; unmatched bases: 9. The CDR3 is CASSLGQGMDGYTF. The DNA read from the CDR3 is TGTGCCAGCAGCCTTGGACAGGGAATGGATGGC.

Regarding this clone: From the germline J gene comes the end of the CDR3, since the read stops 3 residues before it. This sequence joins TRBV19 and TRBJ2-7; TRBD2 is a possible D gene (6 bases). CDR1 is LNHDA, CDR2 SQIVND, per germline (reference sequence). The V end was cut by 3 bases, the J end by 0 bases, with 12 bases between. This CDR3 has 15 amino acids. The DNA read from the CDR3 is TGTGCCAGTAGTATCGGGGGTTCTGGCTCCTACGAG. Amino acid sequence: CASSIGGSGSYE. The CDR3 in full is CASSIGGSGSYEQYF.

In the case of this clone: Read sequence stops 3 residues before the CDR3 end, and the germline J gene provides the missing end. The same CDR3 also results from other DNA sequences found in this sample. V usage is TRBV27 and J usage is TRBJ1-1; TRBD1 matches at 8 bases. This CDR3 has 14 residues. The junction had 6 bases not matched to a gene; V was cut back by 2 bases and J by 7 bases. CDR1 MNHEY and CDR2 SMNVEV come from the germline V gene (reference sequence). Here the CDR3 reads CASSLQGALGEAFF. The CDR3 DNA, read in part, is TGTGCCAGCAGTTTACAGGGGGCGCTGGGTGAA.

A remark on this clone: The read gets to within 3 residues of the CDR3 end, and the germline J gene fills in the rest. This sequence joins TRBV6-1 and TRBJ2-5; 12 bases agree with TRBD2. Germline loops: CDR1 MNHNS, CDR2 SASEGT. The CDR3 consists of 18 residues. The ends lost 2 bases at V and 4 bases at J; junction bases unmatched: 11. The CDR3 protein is CASSELSLAGGPGETQYF. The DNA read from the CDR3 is TGTGCCAGCAGTGAATTAAGTCTAGCGGGGGGGCCGGGAGAGACC.

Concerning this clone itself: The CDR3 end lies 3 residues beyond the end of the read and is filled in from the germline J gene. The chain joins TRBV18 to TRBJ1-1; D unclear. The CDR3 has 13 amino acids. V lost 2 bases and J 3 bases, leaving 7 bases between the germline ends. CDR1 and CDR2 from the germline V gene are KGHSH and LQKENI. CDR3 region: CASSPDKYTEAFF. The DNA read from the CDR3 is TGTGCCAGCTCACCAGACAAGTACACTGAA.

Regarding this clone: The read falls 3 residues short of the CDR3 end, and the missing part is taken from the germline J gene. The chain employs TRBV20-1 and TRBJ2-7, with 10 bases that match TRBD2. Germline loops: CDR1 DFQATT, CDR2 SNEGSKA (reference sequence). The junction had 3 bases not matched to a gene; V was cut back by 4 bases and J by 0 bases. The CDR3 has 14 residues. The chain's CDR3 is CSAKAGGTSYEQYF. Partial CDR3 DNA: TGCAGTGCTAAAGCGGGAGGGACCTCCTACGAG.

The covered CDR3 bases are TGCGCCAGCAGTGGGGCAACCTCTGGAAACACC. Its translation: CASSGATSGNT. The whole CDR3 sequence reads CASSGATSGNTIYF. The chain recombines TRBV10-2 with TRBJ1-3; D not certain. The read stops 3 residues short of the end of the CDR3; the missing end is completed from the germline J gene. The CDR3 has 14 residues. Germline V CDR1 and CDR2: WSHSY, SAAADI. The V end lost 4 bases, the J end lost 0 bases, and 7 bases lay between the germline ends.

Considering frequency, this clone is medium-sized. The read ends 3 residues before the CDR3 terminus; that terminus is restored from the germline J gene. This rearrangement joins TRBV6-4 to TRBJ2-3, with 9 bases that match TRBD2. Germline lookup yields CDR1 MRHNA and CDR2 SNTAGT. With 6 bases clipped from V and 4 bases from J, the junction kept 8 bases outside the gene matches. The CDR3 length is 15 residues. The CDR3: CASRRGAGGSDTQYF. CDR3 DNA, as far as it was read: TGTGCCAGCAGGAGGGGAGCGGGAGGCTCAGATACG.

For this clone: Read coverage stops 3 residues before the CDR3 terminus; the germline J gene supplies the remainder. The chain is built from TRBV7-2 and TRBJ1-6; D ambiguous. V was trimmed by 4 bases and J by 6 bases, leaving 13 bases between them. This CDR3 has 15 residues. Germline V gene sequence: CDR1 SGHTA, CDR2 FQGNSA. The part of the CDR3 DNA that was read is TGTGCCAGCAGCTCTTTTCCAGGTGCTAATTCACCC. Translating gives CASSSFPGANSP. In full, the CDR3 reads CASSSFPGANSPLHF.

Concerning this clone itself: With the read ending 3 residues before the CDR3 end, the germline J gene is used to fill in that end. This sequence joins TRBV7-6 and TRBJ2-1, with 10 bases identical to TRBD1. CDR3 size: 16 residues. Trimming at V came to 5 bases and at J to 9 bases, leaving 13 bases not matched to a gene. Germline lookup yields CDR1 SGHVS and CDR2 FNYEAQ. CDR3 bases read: TGTGCCAGCAGCCTGACAGGGGGCCTCGAGTTTAGTGAG. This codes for CASSLTGGLEFSE. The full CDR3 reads CASSLTGGLEFSEQFF.

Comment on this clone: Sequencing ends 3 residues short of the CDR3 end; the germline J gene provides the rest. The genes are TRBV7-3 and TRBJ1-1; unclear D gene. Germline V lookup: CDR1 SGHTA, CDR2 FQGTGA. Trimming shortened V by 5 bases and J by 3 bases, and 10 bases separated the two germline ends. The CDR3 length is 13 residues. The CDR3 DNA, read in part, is TGTGCCAGCAGCAAAACCCGGGACACTGAA. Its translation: CASSKTRDTE. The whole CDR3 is CASSKTRDTEAFF.

This CDR3 is CSARRGGGEGLNEQFF. The part of the CDR3 DNA that was read is TGCAGTGCTAGGAGAGGAGGGGGAGAGGGACTAAATGAG. The rearrangement uses TRBV20-1 and TRBJ2-1, with a possible D match to TRBD2 (7 bases). Read sequence stops 3 residues before the CDR3 end, and the germline J gene provides the missing end. Trimming took off 3 bases at V and 7 bases at J, with 22 bases between the two ends. The CDR3 contains 16 residues. Per germline, CDR1 DFQATT and CDR2 SNEGSKA (reference sequence).

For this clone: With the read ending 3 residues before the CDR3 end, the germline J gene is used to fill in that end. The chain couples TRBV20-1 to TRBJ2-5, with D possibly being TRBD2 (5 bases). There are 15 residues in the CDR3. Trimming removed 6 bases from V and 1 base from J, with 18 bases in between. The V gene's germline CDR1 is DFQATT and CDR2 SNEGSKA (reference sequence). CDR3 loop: CSANRGRAFQETQYF. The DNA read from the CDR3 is TGCAGTGCCAATCGGGGTCGAGCCTTCCAAGAGACC.

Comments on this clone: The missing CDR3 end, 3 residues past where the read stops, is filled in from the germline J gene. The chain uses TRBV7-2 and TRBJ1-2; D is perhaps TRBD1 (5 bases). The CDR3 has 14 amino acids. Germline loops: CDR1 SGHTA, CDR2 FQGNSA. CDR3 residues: CASSSAGRTDTYTF. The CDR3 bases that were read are TGTGCCAGCAGCTCGGCGGGGCGCACAGATACC.

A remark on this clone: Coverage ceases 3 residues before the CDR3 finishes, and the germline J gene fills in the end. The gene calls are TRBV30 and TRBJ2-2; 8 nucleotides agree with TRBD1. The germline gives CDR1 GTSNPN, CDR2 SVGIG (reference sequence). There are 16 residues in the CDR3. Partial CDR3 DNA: TGTGCCTGGAGTGTAGGGACAGGCTTCTATAATTCACCG. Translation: CAWSVGTGFYNSP. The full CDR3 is CAWSVGTGFYNSPLFF.

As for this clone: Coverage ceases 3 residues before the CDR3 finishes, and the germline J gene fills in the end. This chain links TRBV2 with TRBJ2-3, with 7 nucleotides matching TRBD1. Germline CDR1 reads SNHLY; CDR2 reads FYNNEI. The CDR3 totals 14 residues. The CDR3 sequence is CASSLTGLGQPQYF. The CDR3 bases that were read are TGTGCCAGCAGTTTGACAGGGTTGGGTCAGCCG. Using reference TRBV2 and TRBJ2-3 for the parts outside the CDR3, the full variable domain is EPEVTQTPSHQVTQMGQEVILRCVPISNHLYFYWYRQILGQKVEFLVSFYNNEISEKSEIFDDQFSVERPDGSNFTLKIRSTKLEDSAMYFCASSLTGLGQPQYFGPGTRLTVL.

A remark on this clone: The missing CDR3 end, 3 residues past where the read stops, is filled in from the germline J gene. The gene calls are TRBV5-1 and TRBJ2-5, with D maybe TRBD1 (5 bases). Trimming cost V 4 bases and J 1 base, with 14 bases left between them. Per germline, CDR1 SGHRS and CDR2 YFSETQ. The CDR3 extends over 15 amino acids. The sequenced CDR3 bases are TGCGCCAGCAGCCAAGGACCTCAGGGCCAAGAGACC. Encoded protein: CASSQGPQGQET. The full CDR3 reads CASSQGPQGQETQYF.

The part of the CDR3 DNA that was read is TGTGCCAGCAGCTTAGACCAGGGGACTGAA. Translation: CASSLDQGTE. Given in full, the CDR3 is CASSLDQGTEAFF. The V gene is TRBV7-3, the J gene TRBJ1-1; maybe TRBD1 (6 bases). The read is 3 residues too short to cover the CDR3 end, so that end is filled in from the germline J gene. CDR3 length: 13 amino acids. CDR1 is SGHTA and CDR2 is FQGTGA in the germline V gene. The ends were cut back, 2 bases at V and 5 bases at J, with 9 bases in the middle.

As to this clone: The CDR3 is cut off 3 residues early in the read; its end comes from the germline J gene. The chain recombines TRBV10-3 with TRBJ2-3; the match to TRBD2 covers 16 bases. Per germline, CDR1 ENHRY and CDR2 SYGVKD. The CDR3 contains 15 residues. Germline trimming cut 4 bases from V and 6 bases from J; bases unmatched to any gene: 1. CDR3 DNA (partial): TGTGCCATCAGTGGGGGACTAGCGGGAGGGGATACG. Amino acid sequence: CAISGGLAGGDT. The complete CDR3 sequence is CAISGGLAGGDTQYF.

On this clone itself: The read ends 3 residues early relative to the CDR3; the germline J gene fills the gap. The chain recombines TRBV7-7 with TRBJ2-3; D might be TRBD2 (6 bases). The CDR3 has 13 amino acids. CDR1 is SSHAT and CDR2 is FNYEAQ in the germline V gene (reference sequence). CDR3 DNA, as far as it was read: TGTGCCAGCAGCCCTCCCGGGGGTGAGACG. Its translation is CASSPPGGET. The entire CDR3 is CASSPPGGETQYF. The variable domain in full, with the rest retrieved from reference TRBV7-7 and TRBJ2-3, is GAGVSQSPRYKVTKRGQDVTLRCDPISSHATLYWYQQALGQGPEFLTYFNYEAQPDKSGLPSDRFSAERPEGSISTLTIQRTEQRDSAMYRCASSPPGGETQYFGPGTRLTVL.

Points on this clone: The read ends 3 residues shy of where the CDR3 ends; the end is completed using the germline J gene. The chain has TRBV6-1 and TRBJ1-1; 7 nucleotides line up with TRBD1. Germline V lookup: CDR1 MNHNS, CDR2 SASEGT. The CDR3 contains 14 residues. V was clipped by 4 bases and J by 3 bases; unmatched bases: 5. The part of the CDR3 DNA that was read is TGTGCCAGCAGTGTTCAGGGGGTATACACTGAA. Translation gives CASSVQGVYTE. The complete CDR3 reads CASSVQGVYTEAFF.

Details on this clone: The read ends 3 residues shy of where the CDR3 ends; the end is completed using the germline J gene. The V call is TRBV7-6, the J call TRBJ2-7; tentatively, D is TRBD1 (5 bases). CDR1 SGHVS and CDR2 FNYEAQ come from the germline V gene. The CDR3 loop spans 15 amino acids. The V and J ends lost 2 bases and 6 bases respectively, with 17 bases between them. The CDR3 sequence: CASSLRRQPDVEQYF. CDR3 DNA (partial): TGTGCCAGCAGCTTACGGCGACAGCCCGACGTCGAG. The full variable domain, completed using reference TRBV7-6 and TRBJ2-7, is GAGVSQSPRYKVTKRGQDVALRCDPISGHVSLYWYRQALGQGPEFLTYFNYEAQQDKSGLPNDRFSAERPEGSISTLTIQRTEQRDSAMYRCASSLRRQPDVEQYFGPGTRLTVT.